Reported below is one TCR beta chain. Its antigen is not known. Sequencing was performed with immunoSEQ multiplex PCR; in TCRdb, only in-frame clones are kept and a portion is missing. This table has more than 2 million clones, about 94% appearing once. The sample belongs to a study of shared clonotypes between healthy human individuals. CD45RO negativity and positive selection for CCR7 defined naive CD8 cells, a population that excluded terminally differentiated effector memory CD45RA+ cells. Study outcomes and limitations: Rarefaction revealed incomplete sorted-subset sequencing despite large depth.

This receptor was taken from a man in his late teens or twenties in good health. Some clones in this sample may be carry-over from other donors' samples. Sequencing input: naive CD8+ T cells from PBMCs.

The CDR3: CASSLDRGRQEQYF. For the CDR3, the DNA is TGTGCCAGCAGCCTCGACAGGGGGCGCCAGGAGCAGTACTTC. The chain links TRBV7-6 to TRBJ2-7; 10 bases fit TRBD1. The V and J ends lost 5 bases and 7 bases, in that order; junction bases with no gene match: 8. The CDR3 runs 14 residues. Per germline, CDR1 SGHVS and CDR2 FNYEAQ.